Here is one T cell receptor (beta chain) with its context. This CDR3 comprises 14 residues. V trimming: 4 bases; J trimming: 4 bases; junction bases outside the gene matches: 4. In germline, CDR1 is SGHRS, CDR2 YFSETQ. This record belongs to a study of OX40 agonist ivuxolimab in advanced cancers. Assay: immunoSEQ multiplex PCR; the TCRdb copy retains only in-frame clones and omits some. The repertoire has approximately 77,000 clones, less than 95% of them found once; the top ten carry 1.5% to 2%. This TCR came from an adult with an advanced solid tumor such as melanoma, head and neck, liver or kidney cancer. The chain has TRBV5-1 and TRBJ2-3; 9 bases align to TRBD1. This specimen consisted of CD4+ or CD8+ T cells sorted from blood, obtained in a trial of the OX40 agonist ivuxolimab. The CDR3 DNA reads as TGCGCCAGCAGCCAAGACAGGGGGGCAGATACGCAGTATTTT. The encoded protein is CASSQDRGADTQYF. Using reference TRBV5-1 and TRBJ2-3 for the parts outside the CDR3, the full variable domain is KAGVTQTPRYLIKTRGQQVTLSCSPISGHRSVSWYQQTPGQGLQFLFEYFSETQRNKGNFPGRFSGRQFSNSRSEMNVSTLELGDSALYLCASSQDRGADTQYFGPGTRLTVL.